Sequencing of this T cell receptor (beta chain) was carried out in a study of CD8+CD57+ T cells in acquired aplastic anemia. About the study: Mean DNA quantity obtained from sorted CD4+ and CD8+ cells was 3.2 ug. Study-wide points: CD8+ Simpson's diversity in patients was not significantly different from that in controls.

In the case of this clonotype: The antigen remains unidentified.

From germline, CDR1 is DFQATT and CDR2 SNEGSKA (reference sequence). This CDR3 has 15 residues. V lost 2 bases, J lost 0 bases, and 8 bases lay in between. Template material for TCR beta VDJ and CDR3 profiling consisted of genomic DNA. MiXCR, run by TCRdb on the reads, gives a single entry per CDR3 protein. The sample has roughly 500,000 distinct CDR3 sequences, over 25% seen once; the top ten hold roughly 0.8%. An expansion of CD8+CD57+ cells by flow cytometry had been shown in patients chosen for sequencing. Source material: sorted CD4+, CD8+, or CD8+CD57+ T cells (not recorded which) from PBMCs. The receptor's source is a human donor with aplastic anemia. This rearrangement joins TRBV20-1 to TRBJ2-6; D gene unclear. The CDR3 DNA reads TGCAGTGCTAGAATCTGGAACTCTGGGGCCAACGTCCTGACTTTC. This translates into CSARIWNSGANVLTF.